This T cell receptor (beta chain) was identified during a study of blood T cell repertoires in COVID-19. Study information: The study drew acute and convalescent COVID-19 samples from the United States, Italy and Spain. In each case, the material was cDNA or gDNA derived from T cells, B-cell-depleted T cells, or PBMCs.

CDR3 size: 15 residues. The J segment lost 4 bases and the V segment lost 4 bases, leaving 6 bases of the junction unmatched. Germline CDR1 and CDR2: MNHEY and SVGEGT. Per the original data handling: The assay estimated nucleated cells by amplifying reference gene primers. Only in-frame clones appear in the TCRdb table, and some are missing; sequencing was by immunoSEQ multiplex PCR. Clone size and V and J calls were adopted from that table, with D and trimming inferred from the DNA. The data contain about 280,000 clones, approximately 83% of them singletons. The origin of this receptor is a woman aged 50 to 60 who had recovered from COVID-19. V gene TRBV6-2 or TRBV6-3 combines with J gene TRBJ1-4; the match to TRBD1 covers 7 bases. Sequencing was performed on peripheral blood. CDR3 in amino acids: CASSFRDSINEKLFF. CDR3 DNA: TGTGCCAGCAGTTTCCGGGACAGCATTAATGAAAAACTGTTTTTT.